The source of this TCR beta chain is a study of shared clonotypes between healthy human individuals. General observations from the study: The naive CD4 repertoires of a few donors were compared, and around 5% of clonotypes were shared. Read depth was anticipated to influence clonotype sharing among donors.

Replicate sorted-subset PCRs were loaded with around 220 ng DNA, 30,000 to 35,000 T cell genomes. Generated by immunoSEQ multiplex PCR, the TCRdb table keeps only in-frame clones and is missing some. The sample has over 950,000 clones; roughly 77% are singletons. In regard to this clone: Its antigen is as yet unknown. Other nucleotide sequences from this sample produce the same CDR3.

The germline V gene has CDR1 MDHEN and CDR2 SYDVKM. With V trimmed by 4 bases and J by 7 bases, 5 bases remained unmatched. The CDR3 contains 13 residues. The sample was memory CD4+ T cells from PBMCs. Described subset: CD45RA-negative fraction. This clonotype was obtained from a man between 18 and 35 years old in good health. Some clones in this sample may be carry-over from other donors' samples. This rearrangement joins TRBV28 to TRBJ1-2, with TRBD1 matching 8 bases. DNA of the CDR3: TGTGCCAGCAGTTCCGGACAGGGTGGTGGCTACACCTTC. Translated: CASSSGQGGGYTF.